The entry below gives a single T cell receptor (beta chain) sequence along with its context. The antigen is unknown. Presence of unique molecular identifiers characterized the TCR beta cDNA libraries. T cells, roughly 1 to 10 million of them, yielded approximately 530,000 cDNA molecules. TCRdb fed the PCR reads into MiXCR, producing one record per CDR3 protein. The data hold about 820,000 distinct CDR3 sequences, with roughly 50% observed a single time. The data belong to a study of post-analysis software for immune sequencing data. Overall study: Secondary progressive, relapsing-remitting and progressive-relapsing multiple sclerosis were among the included disease courses.

The CDR3 is 16 amino acids. V lost 0 bases to trimming and J lost 7 bases, with 19 bases between them. Germline V lookup: CDR1 DFQATT, CDR2 SNEGSKA (reference sequence). Notes on the study in general: People with multiple sclerosis had a significantly lower normalized Chao1 diversity than controls did. Patients had higher frequencies than controls of roughly five TRBV segments, including TRBV5-6, TRBV5-1 and TRBV20-1.

The sequence derives from a girl aged 10 to 17 with multiple sclerosis. V is TRBV20-1 and J is TRBJ2-1, with D tentatively TRBD2 (5 bases). Sequencing was carried out using blood. CDR3 in amino acids: CSARDLEEPGGNEQFF. The CDR3 DNA reads as TGCAGTGCTAGAGATCTGGAGGAACCGGGCGGTAATGAGCAGTTCTTC.